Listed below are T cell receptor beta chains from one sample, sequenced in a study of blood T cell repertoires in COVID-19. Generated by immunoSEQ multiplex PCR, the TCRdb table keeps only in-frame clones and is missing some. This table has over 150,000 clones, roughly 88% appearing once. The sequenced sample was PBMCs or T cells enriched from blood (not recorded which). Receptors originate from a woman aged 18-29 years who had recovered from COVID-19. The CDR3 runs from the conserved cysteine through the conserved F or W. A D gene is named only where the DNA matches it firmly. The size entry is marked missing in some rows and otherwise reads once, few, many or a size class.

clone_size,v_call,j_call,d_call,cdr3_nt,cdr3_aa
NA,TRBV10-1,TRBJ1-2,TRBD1,TGCGCCAGCAGTGAGTCGATTATGGGACAGGGGTTCTATGGCTACACCTTC,CASSESIMGQGFYGYTF
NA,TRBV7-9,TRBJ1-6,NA,TGTGCCAGCAGCTTAGTTACAGGTGGGAATAATTCACCCCTCCACTTT,CASSLVTGGNNSPLHF
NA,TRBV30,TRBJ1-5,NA,TGTGCCTGGAGTTCCCAGGGGAATCAGCCCCAGCATTTT,CAWSSQGNQPQHF
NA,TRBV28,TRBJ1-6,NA,TGTGCCAGCAGTTTTAGAGGAAGCGGGTATAATTCACCCCTCCACTTT,CASSFRGSGYNSPLHF
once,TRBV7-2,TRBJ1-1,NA,TGTGCCAGCAGCTTAAATATAGGACAGATAATGAACACTGAAGCTTTCTTT,CASSLNIGQIMNTEAFF
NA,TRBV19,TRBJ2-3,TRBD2,TGTGCCAGTAGTATCGGGAGCGGGAGGGGCGATACGCAGTATTTT,CASSIGSGRGDTQYF
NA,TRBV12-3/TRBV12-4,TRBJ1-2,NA,TGTGCCAGCAGTTTTCAGATCCCCACCTTC,CASSFQIPTF
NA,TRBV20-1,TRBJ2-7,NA,TGCAGTGCTAGTAGGGGAATTTGGTCCTACGAGCAGTACTTC,CSASRGIWSYEQYF
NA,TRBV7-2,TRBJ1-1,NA,TGTGCCAGCAGCTTTTCGTCGGGCACTGAAGCTTTCTTT,CASSFSSGTEAFF
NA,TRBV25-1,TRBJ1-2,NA,TGTGCCAGCAGCAGAGGGAATGGCTACACCTTC,CASSRGNGYTF
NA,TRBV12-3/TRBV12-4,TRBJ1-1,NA,TGTGCCAGCAACCCACCGGGCACTGAAGCTTTCTTT,CASNPPGTEAFF
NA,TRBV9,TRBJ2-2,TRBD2,TGTGCCAGCAGCGTAGGGGGGACTAGCGGGAGAGCCACCGGGGAGCTGTTTTTT,CASSVGGTSGRATGELFF
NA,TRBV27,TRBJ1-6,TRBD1,TGTGCCAGCGGACAGGGGGCGAACTCACCCCTCCACTTT,CASGQGANSPLHF
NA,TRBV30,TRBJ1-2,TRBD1,TGTGCCTGGAGTGATGGGACAGGGGGAGTCTATGGCTACACCTTC,CAWSDGTGGVYGYTF
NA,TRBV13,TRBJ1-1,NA,TGTGCCAGCTCCAAGACAGGAGAGACTGAAGCTTTCTTT,CASSKTGETEAFF
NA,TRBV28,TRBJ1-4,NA,TGTGCCAGCAGTTCTGGGAGAAAACTGTTTTTT,CASSSGRKLFF
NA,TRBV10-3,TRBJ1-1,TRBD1,TGTGCCATCAGTGGTGACAGGGGGATCACTGAAGCTTTCTTT,CAISGDRGITEAFF